Listed here are 30 T cell receptor beta chains from one sample, sequenced in a study of blood T cell repertoires in COVID-19. Repertoires were generated with immunoSEQ multiplex PCR, while TCRdb's copy carries only in-frame clones and drops some. Of a few hundred thousand clones in the sample, over 75% were seen once. Sequenced sample: PBMCs or T cells enriched from blood (not recorded which). Source of these receptors: a woman aged 55-69 years who had recovered from COVID-19.

This clone appeared a single time. The chain combines TRBV9 with TRBJ1-5; D not resolved. This CDR3 region has 16 residues. Trimming stripped 0 bases from V and 2 bases from J, with 12 bases between. Germline V gene sequence: CDR1 SGDLS, CDR2 YYNGEE. DNA for the CDR3: TGTGCCAGCAGCGTAGCTAACGGGGTGGGCAATCAGCCCCAGCATTTT. Protein sequence: CASSVANGVGNQPQHF.

The genes are TRBV9 and TRBJ1-5, with D uncertain. This CDR3 region has 13 residues. Germline V gene sequence: CDR1 SGDLS, CDR2 YYNGEE. V lost 10 bases and J 6 bases, leaving 17 bases between the germline ends. CDR3 sequence (DNA): TGTGCCGGGAGTGAGGTCTCGGGTCAGCCCCAGCATTTT. Its translation: CAGSEVSGQPQHF. Complete variable domain (other parts from reference TRBV9 and TRBJ1-5): DSGVTQTPKHLITATGQRVTLRCSPRSGDLSVYWYQQSLDQGLQFLIQYYNGEERAKGNILERFSAQQFPDLHSELNLSSLELGDSALYFCAGSEVSGQPQHFGDGTRLSIL.

This chain links TRBV5-4 with TRBJ1-5; the D gene is possibly TRBD1 (5 bases). V was cut by 0 bases and J by 7 bases, with 8 bases left in between. Germline V gene sequence: CDR1 SGHNT, CDR2 YYREEE (reference sequence). The CDR3 is 13 residues long. The CDR3 region is CASSLGQGQPQHF. The CDR3 DNA reads TGTGCCAGCAGCTTGGGTCAGGGCCAGCCCCAGCATTTT.

The gene calls are TRBV2 and TRBJ2-7; unclear D gene. The CDR3 spans 13 residues. V lost 8 bases and J lost 4, with 15 bases in between. From germline, CDR1 is SNHLY and CDR2 FYNNEI. This CDR3 is CASERKDSYEQYF. The CDR3 DNA reads as TGTGCCAGCGAGAGGAAAGATTCTTACGAGCAGTACTTC.

The count of this clone is one. This chain uses TRBV7-8 with TRBJ1-2, with 7 bases lining up with TRBD1. The CDR3 sequence is 13 residues long. CDR1 SGHVS and CDR2 FQNEAQ come from the germline V gene. V lost 5 bases to trimming and J lost 5 bases; unmatched junction nucleotides: 5. The CDR3 loop is CASSIQGKYGYTF. CDR3 nucleotide sequence: TGTGCCAGCAGCATACAGGGGAAGTATGGCTACACCTTC.

This clone was recorded once. J is TRBJ2-7 and V is TRBV6-6; 8 bases align to TRBD1. The CDR3 covers 14 residues. Looked up from germline, CDR1 is MNHNY and CDR2 is SVGAGI (reference sequence). The V gene end was trimmed by 6 bases and the J gene end by 6 bases; junction bases not matched to a gene: 10. CDR3 sequence reads: CASSPKTGEVEQYF. The CDR3 nucleotides read TGTGCCAGCAGCCCCAAGACAGGGGAGGTCGAGCAGTACTTC.

CDR3 in amino acids: CASSRPGQGAGTGELFF. The CDR3 DNA reads as TGTGCCAGCAGTCGACCGGGACAGGGGGCTGGCACCGGGGAGCTGTTTTTT. The rearrangement links TRBV2 to TRBJ2-2; 12 nucleotides agree with TRBD1. V shed 5 bases and J 4 bases; nucleotides not matched to a gene: 8. This CDR3 has 17 residues. Germline CDR1 is SNHLY and CDR2 is FYNNEI. The variable domain in full, with the rest retrieved from reference TRBV2 and TRBJ2-2, is EPEVTQTPSHQVTQMGQEVILRCVPISNHLYFYWYRQILGQKVEFLVSFYNNEISEKSEIFDDQFSVERPDGSNFTLKIRSTKLEDSAMYFCASSRPGQGAGTGELFFGEGSRLTVL.

The chain combines TRBV23-1 with TRBJ1-1, with a possible D match to TRBD1 (6 bases). TRBV23-1 is reported as an ORF; its role is uncertain. This CDR3 has 16 amino acids. V was cut by 0 bases and J by 1 base, with 12 bases left in between. CDR3 sequence: CASSQSGGRGNTEAFF. The CDR3 DNA is TGCGCCAGCAGTCAATCTGGGGGCAGGGGGAACACTGAAGCTTTCTTT.

This chain uses TRBV5-4 with TRBJ2-1; weak D call: TRBD2 (6 bases). V was shortened by 0 bases and J by 6 bases, with 19 bases between the two germline ends. This CDR3 spans 17 amino acids. Germline V CDR1 and CDR2: SGHNT, YYREEE (reference sequence). CDR3 coding DNA: TGTGCCAGCAGCTTGGAACCCACCGGGAGAATAGTCAATGAGCAGTTCTTC. Protein product: CASSLEPTGRIVNEQFF.

This clone occurred a few times. The sample has other DNA sequences that encode this CDR3 too. The gene calls are TRBV15 and TRBJ1-2; D is undetermined. In germline, CDR1 is LNHNV, CDR2 YYDKDF (reference sequence). This CDR3 comprises 13 residues. V lost 1 base and J lost 5, with 8 bases in between. CDR3: CATSRGTGYGYTF. The DNA of the CDR3 is TGTGCCACCAGCAGAGGGACGGGATATGGCTACACCTTC.

The chain carries TRBV6-6 and TRBJ2-3, with 7 bases aligning to TRBD2. Trimming at V came to 4 bases and at J to 2 bases, leaving 9 bases not matched to a gene. The CDR3 is made up of 16 amino acids. Germline CDR1 MNHNY, CDR2 SVGAGI (reference sequence). In nucleotides, the CDR3 is TGTGCCAGCAGTTTCTCCCCCGGGGGGAACACAGATACGCAGTATTTT. Protein product: CASSFSPGGNTDTQYF.

The chain combines TRBV4-1 with TRBJ2-6; TRBD2 is a possible D gene (6 bases). Trimming stripped 4 bases from V and 2 bases from J, with 12 bases between. Germline values: CDR1 MGHRA, CDR2 YSYEKL. The CDR3 covers 16 residues. CDR3 amino acids: CASSRGLLPGANVLTF. In nucleotides, the CDR3 is TGCGCCAGCAGCCGGGGACTCCTACCTGGGGCCAACGTCCTGACTTTC.

The chain recombines TRBV15 with TRBJ1-6; possible D gene TRBD1, 5 bases. CDR3 length: 16 amino acids. CDR1 and CDR2 (germline): LNHNV, YYDKDF (reference sequence). V lost 0 bases, J lost 4 bases, and 10 bases lay in between. The CDR3 protein is CATSRDPAGYNSPLHF. CDR3 nucleotides: TGTGCCACCAGCAGAGATCCGGCAGGGTATAATTCACCCCTCCACTTT.

The gene calls are TRBV29-1 and TRBJ2-1, with 9 positions matching TRBD2. The CDR3 contains 14 residues. Looked up from germline, CDR1 is SQVTM and CDR2 is ANQGSEA. The ends lost 3 bases at V and 4 bases at J; junction bases unmatched: 4. The CDR3 DNA reads TGCAGCGTTGAGGGCGGGGGGGATTACAATGAGCAGTTCTTC. Its translation is CSVEGGGDYNEQFF.

The chain is built from TRBV6-6 and TRBJ2-3, with 7 positions matching TRBD1. CDR3 length: 15 amino acids. CDR1 and CDR2 (germline): MNHNY, SVGAGI (reference sequence). The J segment lost 3 bases and the V segment lost 2 bases, leaving 5 bases of the junction unmatched. The CDR3 DNA is TGTGCCAGCAGTTACCGAGCAGGGGGTACAGATACGCAGTATTTT. This sequence encodes CASSYRAGGTDTQYF.

Worth noting for this clone: The junction does not match germline at one end; this may be a read error. In DNA, the CDR3 is TGTGCGAGCAAGCGGAACACCGGGGAGCTGTTTTTT. Its translation is CASKRNTGELFF. This rearrangement joins TRBV25-1 to TRBJ2-2, with D uncertain. Germline values: CDR1 MGHDK, CDR2 SYGVNS. There are 12 residues in the CDR3.

This clone was seen only once. The chain employs TRBV18 and TRBJ2-1, with 14 bases fitting TRBD2. Germline V gene lookup returns CDR1 KGHSH and CDR2 LQKENI. This CDR3 region has 18 residues. V was pared by 2 bases and J by 1 base, with 4 bases of the junction left unmatched. CDR3 nucleotide sequence: TGTGCCAGCTCACCATTGACTAGCGGGGGGGTTTCCTACAATGAGCAGTTCTTC. Translating gives CASSPLTSGGVSYNEQFF.

The chain combines TRBV4-1 with TRBJ1-5; a possible D gene is TRBD1 (5 bases). Germline V lookup: CDR1 MGHRA, CDR2 YSYEKL. Trimming cost V 0 bases and J 5 bases, with 14 bases left between them. This CDR3 comprises 16 residues. For the CDR3, the DNA is TGCGCCAGCAGCCAAGAGGGGCAGGGAAGGCATCAGCCCCAGCATTTT. It encodes CASSQEGQGRHQPQHF.

The chain links TRBV5-6 to TRBJ2-1; 9 bases agree with TRBD2. Germline CDR1 SGHDT, CDR2 YYEEEE. The V segment lost 4 bases and the J segment 3 bases; nucleotides outside the gene matches: 8. The CDR3 extends over 16 amino acids. In DNA form, the CDR3 reads TGTGCCAGCAGCACGCCGAAGCGGGAGGACTACAATGAGCAGTTCTTC. Its translation: CASSTPKREDYNEQFF.

This chain uses TRBV11-2 with TRBJ2-1, with a possible D match to TRBD2 (5 bases). The CDR3 sequence is 15 residues long. The V gene lost 2 bases and the J gene lost 0 bases, with 8 bases spanning the gap. Germline V gene data show CDR1 as SGHAT and CDR2 as FQNNGV. The CDR3 nucleotides are TGTGCCAGCAGCTTACACCGGGACTCCTACAATGAGCAGTTCTTC. This sequence encodes CASSLHRDSYNEQFF.

The gene calls are TRBV7-9 and TRBJ2-7; 10 nucleotides agree with TRBD2. V gave up 5 bases and J gave up 2 bases; unmatched junction bases: 15. The CDR3 contains 18 residues. Germline V gives CDR1 SEHNR, CDR2 FQNEAQ (reference sequence). The CDR3 coding sequence is TGTGCCAGCAGCCCAGGTCGTGGTCTAGCGGGGGAACCCTACGAGCAGTACTTC. Its protein is CASSPGRGLAGEPYEQYF.

CDR3 region: CASSLVGQTSSPLHF. The CDR3 region has the DNA TGTGCCAGCAGCTTGGTTGGCCAAACCAGTTCACCCCTCCACTTT. This chain joins TRBV5-4 and TRBJ1-6; D is undetermined. CDR3 length: 15 amino acids. Trimming left V 0 bases short and J 9 bases short, with 13 bases between. Germline V lookup: CDR1 SGHNT, CDR2 YYREEE (reference sequence).

This clone showed up just a few times. The CDR3 coding sequence is TGTGCCACCAGCAGCCCAGGGGGCCTCAAAAGCAATCAGCCCCAGCATTTT. Translating gives CATSSPGGLKSNQPQHF. This rearrangement joins TRBV15 to TRBJ1-5; 8 bases align to TRBD1. Germline trimming cut 3 bases from V and 1 base from J; bases unmatched to any gene: 8. This CDR3 comprises 17 residues. CDR1 and CDR2 (germline): LNHNV, YYDKDF (reference sequence).

This clone was picked up a small number of times. This chain links TRBV27 with TRBJ2-4; 8 bases agree with TRBD1. Germline loops: CDR1 MNHEY, CDR2 SMNVEV (reference sequence). The CDR3 has 13 amino acids. Germline trimming cut 5 bases from V and 7 bases from J; bases unmatched to any gene: 4. The CDR3 DNA reads TGTGCCAGCAGTCTGACAGGGGCGAACATTCAGTACTTC. Translated: CASSLTGANIQYF.

The V and J genes are TRBV7-2 and TRBJ2-1; TRBD2 agrees at 9 bases. V gave up 4 bases and J gave up 5 bases; unmatched junction bases: 6. In germline, CDR1 is SGHTA, CDR2 FQGNSA. CDR3 length equals 15 residues. The CDR3 sequence is CASSSRGGRDNEQFF. As DNA, the CDR3 is TGTGCCAGCAGCTCGCGGGGGGGCCGGGACAATGAGCAGTTCTTC.

This clone was counted only a few times. V is TRBV5-4 and J is TRBJ1-6; D gene uncertain. The CDR3 runs to 12 residues. Germline V gene sequence: CDR1 SGHNT, CDR2 YYREEE (reference sequence). Deletions cut 0 bases from V and 10 bases from J, with 5 bases between. The CDR3: CASSLASSPLHF. The CDR3 nucleotides are TGTGCCAGCAGCTTGGCCTCCTCACCCCTCCACTTT.

V usage is TRBV7-9 and J usage is TRBJ1-1; D ambiguous. V shed 6 bases and J shed 5 bases, with 10 bases lying between them. The CDR3 is 12 residues long. Germline loops: CDR1 SEHNR, CDR2 FQNEAQ (reference sequence). CDR3: CASSGGGTEAFF. The DNA for the CDR3 is TGTGCCAGCAGTGGAGGAGGGACTGAAGCTTTCTTT.

This clone occurred a few times. V gene TRBV7-9 combines with J gene TRBJ1-6; the match to TRBD1 covers 7 bases. Trimming at V came to 4 bases and at J to 7 bases, leaving 4 bases not matched to a gene. Germline CDR1 reads SEHNR; CDR2 reads FQNEAQ (reference sequence). CDR3 length: 14 residues. This chain's CDR3 is CASSWDSSNSPLHF. CDR3 DNA: TGTGCCAGCAGCTGGGACAGTTCCAATTCACCCCTCCACTTT.

The rearrangement joins TRBV18 to TRBJ2-7; TRBD1 aligns across 10 bases. CDR1 is KGHSH, CDR2 LQKENI, per germline. This CDR3 comprises 15 residues. The V gene end was trimmed by 3 bases and the J gene end by 4 bases; junction bases not matched to a gene: 6. The CDR3 sequence is CASSPGTGEGYEQYF. The CDR3, as DNA: TGTGCCAGCTCACCCGGGACAGGGGAAGGGTACGAGCAGTACTTC.

Only a few counts were recorded for this clone. This chain connects TRBV6-1 to TRBJ2-7; no reliable D call. Trimming pared 1 base from V and 2 bases from J, leaving 9 bases between. From germline, CDR1 is MNHNS and CDR2 SASEGT. CDR3 size: 14 residues. CDR3 in amino acids: CASSEEPTTYEQYF. The CDR3 DNA reads as TGTGCCAGCAGTGAAGAGCCTACCACCTACGAGCAGTACTTC.